Listed below are T cell receptor beta chains from one sample, sequenced in a study of blood T cells in healthy people across ages. TCRdb re-called the 5' RACE reads through MiXCR, storing one row per CDR3 protein. The table includes 1.5 million to 2 million distinct CDR3 sequences, about 50% detected once. Sequencing used blood. These receptors came from a woman in her 40s in good health. Both conserved end residues are part of each CDR3. Each record gives: D gene, clone size, V gene, J gene, CDR3 length, CDR3 protein, CDR3 DNA. A D gene is named only where the DNA matches it firmly. The listing skips clone size in some rows; elsewhere it reads once, few, many or a size class.

.	.	TRBV7-9	TRBJ2-3	14	CASSPPSRGDTQYF	TGTGCCAGCAGCCCTCCCTCCCGGGGAGATACGCAGTATTTT
.	.	TRBV25-1	TRBJ1-2	14	CASSESAVYYGYTF	TGTGCCAGCAGTGAATCAGCGGTATACTATGGCTACACCTTC
.	once	TRBV5-1	TRBJ1-2	15	CASSQFEAGGRGYTF	TGCGCCAGCAGCCAGTTCGAGGCGGGAGGACGTGGCTACACCTTC
.	.	TRBV5-1	TRBJ2-6	15	CASSSLRSGANVLTF	TGCGCCAGCAGCTCACTACGCTCTGGGGCCAACGTCCTGACTTTC
.	.	TRBV12-3/TRBV12-4	TRBJ2-2	14	CASSLLFRTGELFF	TGTGCCAGCAGTTTATTATTTCGGACCGGGGAGCTGTTTTTT
TRBD1	few	TRBV7-2	TRBJ2-3	15	CASSSTRAQGDTQYF	TGTGCCAGCAGCTCCACGCGGGCACAGGGGGATACGCAGTATTTT
TRBD1	few	TRBV6-1	TRBJ1-2	15	CASSQSGQGLYGYTF	TGTGCCAGCAGCCAGTCGGGACAGGGCCTCTATGGCTACACCTTC
.	.	TRBV5-6	TRBJ2-5	14	CASSQSITWETQYF	TGTGCCAGCAGCCAATCGATTACGTGGGAGACCCAGTACTTC
.	.	TRBV10-2	TRBJ2-7	14	CASSDSDYSYEQYF	TGCGCCAGCAGTGATTCAGACTACTCCTACGAGCAGTACTTC
.	.	TRBV5-1	TRBJ1-4	15	CASSLAGALNEKLFF	TGCGCCAGCAGCTTAGCAGGGGCTCTTAATGAAAAACTGTTTTTT
.	few	TRBV5-1	TRBJ2-3	14	CASSLAEAGDTQYF	TGCGCCAGCAGCTTGGCTGAGGCAGGGGATACGCAGTATTTT
TRBD1	.	TRBV7-8	TRBJ2-1	17	CASSLQGASSSYNEQFF	TGTGCCAGCAGCTTACAGGGGGCCTCTAGCTCCTACAATGAGCAGTTCTTC
TRBD2	.	TRBV20-1	TRBJ2-7	14	CSARIAGDTYEQYF	TGCAGTGCTAGAATAGCGGGGGACACCTACGAGCAGTACTTC
.	few	TRBV7-2	TRBJ2-1	13	CASSFYRESEQFF	TGTGCCAGCAGCTTCTACAGGGAATCGGAGCAGTTCTTC
.	.	TRBV9	TRBJ1-2	14	CASRELGNSYGYTF	TGTGCCAGCAGAGAACTGGGGAATAGCTATGGCTACACCTTC
.	.	TRBV4-1	TRBJ2-5	15	CASSQPAGQGETQYF	TGCGCCAGCAGCCAACCGGCCGGGCAGGGAGAGACCCAGTACTTC
TRBD2	once	TRBV20-1	TRBJ2-1	16	CSAHDPTSGGNNEQFF	TGCAGTGCTCATGACCCGACTAGCGGGGGAAACAATGAGCAGTTCTTC
TRBD1	.	TRBV7-2	TRBJ2-6	18	CASSSRDRGSSGANVLTF	TGTGCCAGCAGCTCCCGGGACAGGGGGTCGTCTGGGGCCAACGTCCTGACTTTC
.	few	TRBV29-1	TRBJ2-1	12	CSVEAWTDEQFF	TGCAGCGTTGAAGCCTGGACAGATGAGCAGTTCTTC
.	.	TRBV5-1	TRBJ2-5	13	CASSFLGTETQYF	TGCGCCAGCAGCTTTTTAGGGACCGAGACCCAGTACTTC
TRBD2	.	TRBV2	TRBJ2-2	15	CASSEAAGGTGELFF	TGTGCCAGCAGTGAGGCGGCGGGGGGCACCGGGGAGCTGTTTTTT
.	.	TRBV14	TRBJ2-3	18	CASSQDRRGRGFTDTQYF	TGTGCCAGCAGCCAAGATAGACGTGGCAGGGGATTCACAGATACGCAGTATTTT
.	few	TRBV27	TRBJ1-1	13	CASSPTRWTEAFF	TGTGCCAGCAGCCCGACGAGGTGGACTGAAGCTTTCTTT
TRBD2	.	TRBV7-6	TRBJ2-6	16	CASSLSGGTGANVLTF	TGTGCCAGCAGCTTATCGGGGGGAACTGGGGCCAACGTCCTGACTTTC
.	.	TRBV6-6	TRBJ2-3	16	CASSSTGIGVVDTQYF	TGTGCTAGCAGTTCGACCGGGATAGGGGTTGTGGATACGCAGTATTTT
.	few	TRBV28	TRBJ2-5	14	CASSFLAPRETQYF	TGTGCCAGCAGTTTTCTAGCCCCACGGGAGACCCAGTACTTC
.	.	TRBV12-3/TRBV12-4	TRBJ2-3	13	CASSIASTDAQYF	TGTGCCAGCAGTATAGCTAGCACAGATGCGCAGTATTTT
.	.	TRBV7-2	TRBJ2-4	16	CASSLVRAVTKNIQYF	TGTGCCAGCAGCTTAGTTAGGGCGGTAACCAAAAACATTCAGTACTTC
.	many	TRBV7-7	TRBJ2-5	15	CASSSLQGLQETQYF	TGTGCTAGCAGCTCACTGCAGGGCCTACAAGAGACCCAGTACTTC
.	.	TRBV4-3	TRBJ2-3	16	CASSPYLGGEEDTQYF	TGCGCCAGCAGCCCATACCTTGGGGGAGAAGAGGATACGCAGTATTTT
TRBD2	few	TRBV20-1	TRBJ2-5	14	CSARSSVGGETQYF	TGCAGTGCTAGATCCTCTGTGGGGGGGGAGACCCAGTACTTC
TRBD1	few	TRBV25-1	TRBJ1-2	15	CASSETGAANYGYTF	TGTGCCAGCAGTGAAACAGGGGCTGCTAACTATGGCTACACCTTC
.	.	TRBV20-1	TRBJ2-6	13	CCGGAPGANVLTF	TGCTGCGGAGGGGCTCCCGGGGCCAACGTCCTGACTTTC
TRBD1	few	TRBV7-8	TRBJ2-1	15	CASSPGTGGKNEQFF	TGTGCCAGCAGCCCAGGGACAGGGGGCAAGAATGAGCAGTTCTTC
.	few	TRBV5-1	TRBJ1-1	11	CASNTGGEAFF	TGCGCCAGCAACACTGGGGGTGAAGCTTTCTTT
TRBD1	few	TRBV4-2	TRBJ1-2	15	CASSQRGQVVYGYTF	TGTGCCAGCAGCCAAAGGGGACAGGTGGTCTATGGCTACACCTTC
TRBD1	.	TRBV9	TRBJ2-1	16	CASSARTGMNFDEQFF	TGTGCCAGCAGTGCCCGGACAGGGATGAACTTCGATGAGCAGTTCTTC
.	few	TRBV16	TRBJ2-7	14	CASSSRAPSGEQYF	TGTGCCAGCAGCTCGCGGGCACCTTCGGGCGAGCAGTACTTC
.	few	TRBV7-6	TRBJ2-4	13	CASSLGQQNIQYF	TGTGCCAGCAGCTTAGGACAGCAAAACATTCAGTACTTC
TRBD2	.	TRBV15	TRBJ2-5	16	CATSRGKRGRDNEQYF	TGTGCCACCAGCAGAGGGAAGCGGGGGAGAGACAATGAGCAGTACTTC
.	few	TRBV28	TRBJ2-7	15	CASSSVSGVPYEQYF	TGTGCCAGCAGCTCCGTGTCCGGGGTCCCCTACGAGCAGTACTTC
TRBD2	once	TRBV12-3/TRBV12-4	TRBJ2-5	15	CASSNPKAGDNEQYF	TGTGCCAGCAGTAATCCCAAAGCGGGGGATAATGAGCAGTACTTC
.	few	TRBV12-3/TRBV12-4	TRBJ2-7	15	CASSLSLRQRYEQYF	TGTGCCAGCAGCCTCTCTCTCCGGCAGCGCTACGAGCAGTACTTC
TRBD2	few	TRBV18	TRBJ2-1	16	CASSRGTSGGYNEQFF	TGTGCCAGCTCACGAGGGACTAGCGGGGGCTACAATGAGCAGTTCTTC
TRBD1	.	TRBV29-1	TRBJ2-5	14	CSVTYRGPGETQYF	TGCAGCGTGACCTACAGGGGGCCCGGGGAGACCCAGTACTTC
TRBD2	few	TRBV6-6	TRBJ2-7	13	CATFGGASYEQYF	TGTGCCACTTTCGGGGGGGCCTCCTACGAGCAGTACTTC
TRBD1	.	TRBV5-4	TRBJ2-5	14	CASSLGTGAFELYF	TGTGCCAGCAGCCTCGGGACAGGGGCTTTCGAGCTGTACTTC